The 22 T cell receptor beta chains presented below share a single source sample, sequenced in a study of cytomegalovirus exposure and HLA in healthy donors. The PCR ran on 60 Vbeta and 13 Jbeta primers. Using immunoSEQ multiplex PCR, the repertoire was profiled, and TCRdb retains in-frame clones only, with some absent. The sample has more than 75,000 clones, 65% to 80% seen once. The sample comprised PBMCs. These receptors all come from a man younger than 40 in good health and CMV-seronegative.

The gene calls are TRBV11-3 and TRBJ1-2; a weak D match, TRBD1 (6 bases). V was clipped by 5 bases and J by 2 bases, with 15 bases between them. The germline V gene has CDR1 SGHNT and CDR2 YENEEA. The CDR3 extends over 15 amino acids. The CDR3 loop is CASSASQGRNYGYTF. DNA of the CDR3: TGTGCCAGCAGCGCTAGCCAGGGGCGGAACTATGGCTACACCTTC.

V is TRBV7-6 and J is TRBJ2-7, with D perhaps TRBD2 (6 bases). The V end was cut by 6 bases, the J end by 3 bases, with 21 bases between. CDR3 size: 16 residues. The germline CDR1 and CDR2 sequences are SGHVS and FNYEAQ. The DNA of the CDR3 is TGTGCCAGCAGTCCACTATATACGGGGGAAAGCTACGAGCAGTACTTC. Its protein is CASSPLYTGESYEQYF. Supplemented by reference TRBV7-6 and TRBJ2-7, the full variable domain reads GAGVSQSPRYKVTKRGQDVALRCDPISGHVSLYWYRQALGQGPEFLTYFNYEAQQDKSGLPNDRFSAERPEGSISTLTIQRTEQRDSAMYRCASSPLYTGESYEQYFGPGTRLTVT.

V is TRBV7-9 and J is TRBJ2-5; 12 bases agree with TRBD2. The end of the DNA fits TRBJ2-7 better, so the J call may be wrong. Germline CDR1 is SEHNR and CDR2 is FQNEAQ (reference sequence). The CDR3 runs 16 residues. The DNA for the CDR3 is TGTGCCAGCAGCCAGGGGACTAGCGGGTTCTCCTACGAGCAGTACTTC. Residues: CASSQGTSGFSYEQYF.

In this sample, this clone turned up a few times. For the CDR3, the DNA is TGTGCCAGCAGCGCTGCAACTAATGAAAAACTGTTTTTT. Translating gives CASSAATNEKLFF. The genes are TRBV9 and TRBJ1-4; D ambiguous. V was shortened by 3 bases and J by 0 bases, with 3 bases between the two germline ends. The CDR3 length is 13 residues. In germline, CDR1 is SGDLS, CDR2 YYNGEE. The full variable domain, in which reference TRBV9 and TRBJ1-4 provide the parts outside the CDR3, is DSGVTQTPKHLITATGQRVTLRCSPRSGDLSVYWYQQSLDQGLQFLIQYYNGEERAKGNILERFSAQQFPDLHSELNLSSLELGDSALYFCASSAATNEKLFFGSGTQLSVL.

This chain connects TRBV30 to TRBJ1-1, with D hard to call. From germline, CDR1 is GTSNPN and CDR2 SVGIG (reference sequence). The CDR3 extends over 13 amino acids. Trimming left V 3 bases short and J 2 bases short, with 10 bases between. The DNA of the CDR3 is TGTGCCTGGAGAGGAGGAACAAACACTGAAGCTTTCTTT. Protein: CAWRGGTNTEAFF.

The chain uses TRBV9 and TRBJ2-1; TRBD2 aligns across 9 bases. V was clipped by 1 base and J by 4 bases; unmatched bases: 6. CDR1 is SGDLS, CDR2 YYNGEE, per germline. The CDR3 has 16 residues. The CDR3 DNA reads TGTGCCAGCAGCGTACGGGCGGGGGGGATTTACAATGAGCAGTTCTTC. Translation gives CASSVRAGGIYNEQFF.

This rearrangement joins TRBV6-5 to TRBJ2-7; 9 nucleotides line up with TRBD1. Germline-derived CDR1 and CDR2 are MNHEY and SVGAGI. CDR3 size: 11 residues. Trimming took 11 bases from V and 3 from J; bases not matched to a gene: 2. This CDR3 is CALGQGYEQYF. For the CDR3, the DNA is TGTGCCCTGGGACAGGGCTACGAGCAGTACTTC.

This chain connects TRBV30 to TRBJ1-2, with D maybe TRBD1 (5 bases). The ends were cut back, 7 bases at V and 7 bases at J, with 22 bases in the middle. The CDR3 length is 14 residues. The germline CDR1 and CDR2 sequences are GTSNPN and SVGIG (reference sequence). CDR3 nucleotide sequence: TGTGCCTCCGAGGGCGGGGACCGGATTCGTGGCTACACCTTC. It translates to CASEGGDRIRGYTF.

V is TRBV29-1 and J is TRBJ1-6, with 10 bases aligning to TRBD1. Germline CDR1 reads SQVTM; CDR2 reads ANQGSEA. V was pared by 7 bases and J by 8 bases, with 5 bases of the junction left unmatched. This CDR3 contains 13 residues. The CDR3 region is CSAWTGGDSPLHF. The DNA of the CDR3 is TGCAGCGCCTGGACAGGGGGTGATTCACCCCTCCACTTT.

The V gene is TRBV19, the J gene TRBJ1-6, with D possibly TRBD1 on 5 matching bases. V was shortened by 3 bases and J by 7 bases, with 13 bases between the two germline ends. The germline V gene has CDR1 LNHDA and CDR2 SQIVND (reference sequence). This CDR3 has 15 residues. This CDR3 reads CASSIAGAGNSPLHF. The CDR3 region has the DNA TGTGCCAGTAGTATCGCTGGGGCAGGGAATTCACCCCTCCACTTT.

The V call is TRBV19, the J call TRBJ1-3, with no clear D. Germline V lookup: CDR1 LNHDA, CDR2 SQIVND (reference sequence). V was cut by 7 bases and J by 0 bases, with 22 bases left in between. The CDR3 covers 18 residues. Here the CDR3 reads CASTPIGSGLSSGNTIYF. CDR3 bases: TGTGCCAGTACCCCGATAGGCTCGGGTCTAAGCTCTGGAAACACCATATATTTT.

The table lists this clone with a few counts. This chain links TRBV9 with TRBJ1-1; D is perhaps TRBD1 (6 bases). The CDR3 sequence is 14 residues long. Trimming left V 3 bases short and J 6 bases short, with 15 bases between. Germline CDR1 and CDR2: SGDLS and YYNGEE. Here the CDR3 reads CASSAEGGFPEAFF. The CDR3 DNA follows: TGTGCCAGCAGCGCCGAAGGGGGTTTCCCTGAAGCTTTCTTT.

Points on this clone: Other DNA variants within this sample encode the same CDR3. The chain recombines TRBV5-1 with TRBJ1-3, with 7 bases aligning to TRBD1. V lost 4 bases to trimming and J lost 6 bases; unmatched junction nucleotides: 10. The CDR3 contains 15 residues. Germline V lookup: CDR1 SGHRS, CDR2 YFSETQ. The CDR3 DNA follows: TGCGCCAGCAGCCCCGACAGGGCGATCGTAAACACCATATATTTT. Its protein is CASSPDRAIVNTIYF. The entire variable domain, with the rest obtained from reference TRBV5-1 and TRBJ1-3, is as follows: KAGVTQTPRYLIKTRGQQVTLSCSPISGHRSVSWYQQTPGQGLQFLFEYFSETQRNKGNFPGRFSGRQFSNSRSEMNVSTLELGDSALYLCASSPDRAIVNTIYFGEGSWLTVV.

This rearrangement joins TRBV21-1 to TRBJ2-5; TRBD1 is the table's D call, not checked against the DNA. TRBV21-1 is given as a pseudogene. The CDR3 is made up of 15 amino acids. CDR3 sequence reads: CASSKVPGGKETQYF. The CDR3 DNA follows: TGTGCCAGCAGCAAAGTCCCAGGGGGTAAAGAGACCCAGTACTTC.

The chain links TRBV7-8 to TRBJ2-7; 9 bases line up with TRBD1. Per germline, CDR1 SGHVS and CDR2 FQNEAQ. This CDR3 spans 15 amino acids. After removal of 5 bases from V and 2 bases from J, the junction contained 7 bases not matched to a gene. The DNA for the CDR3 is TGTGCCAGCAGCCGACTCGGGACAGGGCCCTACGAGCAGTACTTC. Translation: CASSRLGTGPYEQYF.

Here the CDR3 reads CASSFSGQGWGNQPQHF. CDR3 in DNA: TGTGCCAGCAGCTTCTCGGGACAGGGTTGGGGCAATCAGCCCCAGCATTTT. V usage is TRBV7-2 and J usage is TRBJ1-5; 9 bases match TRBD1. Germline-derived CDR1 and CDR2 are SGHTA and FQGNSA. V shed 3 bases and J 2 bases; nucleotides not matched to a gene: 8. This CDR3 has 17 amino acids.

To note about this clone: One end of the junction is discordant with germline, which a read error may explain. This chain uses TRBV5-4 with TRBJ2-5, with 11 bases identical to TRBD2. This CDR3 region has 14 residues. Germline values: CDR1 SGHNT, CDR2 YYREEE (reference sequence). The CDR3 sequence is CASSQESSGGYKYF. DNA of the CDR3: TGCGCCAGCAGCCAAGAGTCTAGCGGGGGGTACAAATACTTC.

This chain links TRBV6-5 with TRBJ2-1, with TRBD1 identical over 9 bases. J lost 7 bases, V lost 1 base, and 5 bases had no gene match. The germline V gene encodes CDR1 MNHEY and CDR2 SVGAGI. This CDR3 spans 15 amino acids. CDR3 sequence (DNA): TGTGCCAGCAGTTACTTCGGGACAGGGAGGAATGAGCAGTTCTTC. Its translation: CASSYFGTGRNEQFF.

V is TRBV28 and J is TRBJ2-5; 7 bases agree with TRBD2. The CDR3 is made up of 16 amino acids. Germline V gene data show CDR1 as MDHEN and CDR2 as SYDVKM. Trimming at V came to 3 bases and at J to 4 bases, leaving 11 bases not matched to a gene. Here the CDR3 reads CASSLGWGGRGETQYF. CDR3 bases: TGTGCCAGCAGTTTGGGCTGGGGAGGGAGAGGAGAGACCCAGTACTTC.

This chain links TRBV5-5 with TRBJ2-1; TRBD2 is a possible D gene (5 bases). CDR1 is SGHKS, CDR2 YYEKEE, per germline (reference sequence). The V end lost 6 bases, the J end lost 0 bases, and 16 bases lay between the germline ends. The CDR3 runs to 16 residues. The CDR3 is CASTPTGIGSYNEQFF. The CDR3 DNA sequence: TGTGCCAGCACCCCTACCGGGATTGGCTCCTACAATGAGCAGTTCTTC. The complete variable domain, with remaining parts taken from reference TRBV5-5 and TRBJ2-1, reads DAGVTQSPTHLIKTRGQQVTLRCSPISGHKSVSWYQQVLGQGPQFIFQYYEKEERGRGNFPDRFSARQFPNYSSELNVNALLLGDSALYLCASTPTGIGSYNEQFFGPGTRLTVL.

V gene TRBV5-1 combines with J gene TRBJ1-2; D possibly corresponds to TRBD1 (6 bases). The CDR3 runs to 13 residues. Germline values: CDR1 SGHRS, CDR2 YFSETQ. Trimming took 3 bases from V and 6 from J, leaving 12 bases between them. The CDR3: CASSSRGADGYTF. As DNA, the CDR3 is TGCGCCAGCAGCTCCAGGGGCGCAGATGGCTACACCTTC.

This chain links TRBV28 with TRBJ1-3; D not certain. The CDR3 covers 14 residues. Germline CDR1 reads MDHEN; CDR2 reads SYDVKM. Between the trimmed V and J ends, which lost 6 bases and 0 bases, there was a span of 9 bases. CDR3 DNA sequence: TGTGCCAGCAGCCAAGCCCCCTCTGGAAACACCATATATTTT. Protein: CASSQAPSGNTIYF.